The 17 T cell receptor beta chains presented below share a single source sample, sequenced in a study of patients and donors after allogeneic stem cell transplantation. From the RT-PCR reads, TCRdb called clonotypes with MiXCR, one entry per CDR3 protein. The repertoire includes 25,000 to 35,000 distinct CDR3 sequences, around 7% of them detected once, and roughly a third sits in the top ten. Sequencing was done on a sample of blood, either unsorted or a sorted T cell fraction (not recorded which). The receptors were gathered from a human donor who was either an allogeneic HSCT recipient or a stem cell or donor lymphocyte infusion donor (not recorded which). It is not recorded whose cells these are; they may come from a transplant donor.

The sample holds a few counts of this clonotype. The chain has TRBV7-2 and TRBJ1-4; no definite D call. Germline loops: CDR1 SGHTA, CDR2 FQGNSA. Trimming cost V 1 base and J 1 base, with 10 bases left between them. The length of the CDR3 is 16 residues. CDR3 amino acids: CASSLVGGGTNEKLFF. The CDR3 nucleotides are TGTGCCAGCAGCTTAGTGGGAGGAGGAACTAATGAAAAACTGTTTTTT.

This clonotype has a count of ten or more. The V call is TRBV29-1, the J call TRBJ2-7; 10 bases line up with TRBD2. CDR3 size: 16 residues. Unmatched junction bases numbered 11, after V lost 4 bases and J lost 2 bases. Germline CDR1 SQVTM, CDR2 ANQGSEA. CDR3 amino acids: CSVGGLAVGRAYEQYF. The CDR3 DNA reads TGCAGCGTTGGAGGACTAGCGGTCGGAAGGGCCTACGAGCAGTACTTC.

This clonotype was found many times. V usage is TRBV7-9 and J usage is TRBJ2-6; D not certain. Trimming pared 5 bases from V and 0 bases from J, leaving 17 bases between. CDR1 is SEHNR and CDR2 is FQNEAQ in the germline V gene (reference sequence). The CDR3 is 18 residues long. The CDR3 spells CASSPSAHSRSGANVLTF. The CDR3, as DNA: TGTGCCAGCAGCCCGTCGGCACACTCACGCTCTGGGGCCAACGTCCTGACTTTC.

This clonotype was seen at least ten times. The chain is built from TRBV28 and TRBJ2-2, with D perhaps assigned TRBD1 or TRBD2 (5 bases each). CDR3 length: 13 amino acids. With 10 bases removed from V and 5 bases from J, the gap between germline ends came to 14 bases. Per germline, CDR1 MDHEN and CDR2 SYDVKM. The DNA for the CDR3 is TGTGCCACCTGGGGCCCGGGAACCGGGGAGCTGTTTTTT. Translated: CATWGPGTGELFF. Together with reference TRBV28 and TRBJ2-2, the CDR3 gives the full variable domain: DVKVTQSSRYLVKRTGEKVFLECVQDMDHENMFWYRQDPGLGLRLIYFSYDVKMKEKGDIPEGYSVSREKKERFSLILESASTNQTSMYLCATWGPGTGELFFGEGSRLTVL.

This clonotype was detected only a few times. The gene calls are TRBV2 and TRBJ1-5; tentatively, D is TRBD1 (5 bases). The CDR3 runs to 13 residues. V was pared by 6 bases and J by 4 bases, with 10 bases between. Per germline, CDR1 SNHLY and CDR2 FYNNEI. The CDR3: CASRLAGNQPQHF. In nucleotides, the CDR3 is TGTGCCAGCAGGCTGGCAGGGAATCAGCCCCAGCATTTT.

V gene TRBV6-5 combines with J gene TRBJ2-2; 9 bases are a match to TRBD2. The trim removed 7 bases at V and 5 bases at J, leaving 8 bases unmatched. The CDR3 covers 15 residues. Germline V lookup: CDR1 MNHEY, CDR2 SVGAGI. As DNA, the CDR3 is TGTGCCAGCAAGATGCGGGAGGGAGGTACCGGGGAGCTGTTTTTT. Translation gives CASKMREGGTGELFF.

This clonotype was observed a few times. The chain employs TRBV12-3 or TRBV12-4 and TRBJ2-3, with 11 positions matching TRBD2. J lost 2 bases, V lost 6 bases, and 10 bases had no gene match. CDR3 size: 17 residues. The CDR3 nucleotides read TGTGCCAGCAGCCCTCGCCCGGGACTAGCGGCCACAGATACGCAGTATTTT. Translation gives CASSPRPGLAATDTQYF.

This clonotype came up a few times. The CDR3 protein is CASSLFRETKNIQYF. The CDR3 DNA is TGTGCCAGCAGCTTGTTTCGGGAGACCAAAAACATTCAGTACTTC. The J gene is TRBJ2-4, the V gene TRBV7-2, with D possibly being TRBD2 (6 bases). Germline values: CDR1 SGHTA, CDR2 FQGNSA. The CDR3 runs 15 residues. Trimming removed 3 bases from V and 2 bases from J, with 11 bases in between.

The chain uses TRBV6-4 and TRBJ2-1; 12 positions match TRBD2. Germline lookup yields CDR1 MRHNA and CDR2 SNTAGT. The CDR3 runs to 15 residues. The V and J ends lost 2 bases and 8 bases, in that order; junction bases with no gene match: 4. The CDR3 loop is CASSDLAGGQDEQFF. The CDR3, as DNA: TGTGCCAGCAGTGACCTAGCGGGAGGGCAGGATGAGCAGTTCTTC.

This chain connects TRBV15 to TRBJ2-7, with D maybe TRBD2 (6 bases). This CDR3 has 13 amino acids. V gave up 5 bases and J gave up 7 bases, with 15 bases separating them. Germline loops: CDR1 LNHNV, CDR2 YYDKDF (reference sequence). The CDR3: CATSPMAGSEQYF. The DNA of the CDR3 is TGTGCCACCAGCCCGATGGCCGGGAGTGAGCAGTACTTC.

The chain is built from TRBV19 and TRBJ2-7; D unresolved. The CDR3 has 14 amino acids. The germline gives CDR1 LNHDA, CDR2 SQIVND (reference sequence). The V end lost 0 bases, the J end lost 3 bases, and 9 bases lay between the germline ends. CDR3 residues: CASSIEGSNYEQYF. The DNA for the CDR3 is TGTGCCAGTAGTATAGAGGGTTCAAACTACGAGCAGTACTTC.

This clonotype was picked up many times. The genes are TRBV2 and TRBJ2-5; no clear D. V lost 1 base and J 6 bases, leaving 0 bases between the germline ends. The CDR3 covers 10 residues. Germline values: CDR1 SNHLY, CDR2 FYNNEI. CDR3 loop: CASSEETQYF. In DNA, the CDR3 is TGTGCCAGCAGTGAAGAGACCCAGTACTTC. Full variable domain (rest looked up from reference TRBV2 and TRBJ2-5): EPEVTQTPSHQVTQMGQEVILRCVPISNHLYFYWYRQILGQKVEFLVSFYNNEISEKSEIFDDQFSVERPDGSNFTLKIRSTKLEDSAMYFCASSEETQYFGPGTRLLVL.

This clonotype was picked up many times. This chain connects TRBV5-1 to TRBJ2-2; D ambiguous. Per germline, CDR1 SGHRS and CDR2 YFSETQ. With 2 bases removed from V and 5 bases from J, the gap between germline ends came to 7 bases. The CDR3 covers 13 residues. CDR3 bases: TGCGCCAGCAGCTTTCAGAGGACCGGGGAGCTGTTTTTT. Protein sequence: CASSFQRTGELFF.

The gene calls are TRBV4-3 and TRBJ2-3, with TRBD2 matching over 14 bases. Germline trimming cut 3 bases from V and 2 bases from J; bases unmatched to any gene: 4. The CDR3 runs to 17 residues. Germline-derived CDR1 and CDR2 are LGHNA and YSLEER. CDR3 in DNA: TGCGCCAGCAGCCAGGGACTAGCGGGAGCGTTCACAGATACGCAGTATTTT. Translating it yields CASSQGLAGAFTDTQYF.

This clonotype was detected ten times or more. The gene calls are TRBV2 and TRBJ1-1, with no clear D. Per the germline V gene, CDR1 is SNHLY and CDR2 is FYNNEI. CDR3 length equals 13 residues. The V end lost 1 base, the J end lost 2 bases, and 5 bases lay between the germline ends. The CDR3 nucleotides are TGTGCCAGCAGTGAAGACCTTAACACTGAAGCTTTCTTT. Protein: CASSEDLNTEAFF.

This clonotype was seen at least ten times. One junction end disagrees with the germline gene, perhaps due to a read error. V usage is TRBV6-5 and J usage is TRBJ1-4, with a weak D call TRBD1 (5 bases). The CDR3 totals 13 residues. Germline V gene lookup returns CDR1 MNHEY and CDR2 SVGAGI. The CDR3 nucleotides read TGTGCCAGCAGGGGGCGGAGGAATGGAAAACTGTTTTTT. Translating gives CASRGRRNGKLFF.

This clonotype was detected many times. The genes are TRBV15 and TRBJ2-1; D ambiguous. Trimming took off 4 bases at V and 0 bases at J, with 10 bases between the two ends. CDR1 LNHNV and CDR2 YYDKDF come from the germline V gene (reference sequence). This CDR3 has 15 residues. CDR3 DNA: TGTGCCACCAGCACTCAGGCGAGCTCCTACAATGAGCAGTTCTTC. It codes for CATSTQASSYNEQFF.